The 22 T cell receptor beta chains below all came from one sample that was sequenced in a study of T cell repertoires in cytomegalovirus infection. TCRdb independently ran MiXCR on the reads; one entry per CDR3 protein. The table lists nearly 450,000 distinct CDR3 sequences, roughly 30% of them singletons, with roughly 15% in the top ten. Sequencing was carried out using PBMCs. The receptors originated from a human donor in good health (CMV status not recorded). Some clones in this sample may be carry-over from other donors' samples.

The V and J genes are TRBV6-1 and TRBJ1-1; D is possibly TRBD1 (6 bases). The CDR3 covers 15 residues. Germline V CDR1 and CDR2: MNHNS, SASEGT. Trimming cost V 2 bases and J 0 bases, with 10 bases left between them. The CDR3 protein is CASSESTGMNTEAFF. The CDR3 DNA sequence: TGTGCCAGCAGTGAAAGTACAGGGATGAACACTGAAGCTTTCTTT.

This clonotype was seen a few times. CDR3 region: CASSGPKGDGNTIYF. The CDR3, as DNA: TGTGCCAGCAGCGGTCCAAAGGGGGATGGGAACACCATATATTTT. This chain joins TRBV7-9 and TRBJ1-3; perhaps TRBD1 as D (6 bases). CDR1 and CDR2 (germline): SEHNR, FQNEAQ (reference sequence). This CDR3 is built from 15 residues. V was trimmed by 5 bases and J by 7 bases, leaving 18 bases between them.

This clonotype was seen just once. V gene TRBV6-6 combines with J gene TRBJ1-4; tentatively, D is TRBD1 (5 bases). V lost 5 bases and J 8 bases, leaving 24 bases between the germline ends. In germline, CDR1 is MNHNY, CDR2 SVGAGI (reference sequence). The CDR3 covers 17 residues. This chain's CDR3 is CASSEAEVLVKGEKLFF. The CDR3 DNA sequence: TGTGCCAGCAGTGAGGCTGAAGTACTCGTTAAGGGGGAAAAACTGTTTTTT.

This clonotype was counted only a few times. The rearrangement joins TRBV6-2 or TRBV6-3 to TRBJ2-1, with 8 bases lining up with TRBD2. The CDR3 extends over 15 amino acids. CDR1 MNHEY and CDR2 SVGEGT come from the germline V gene. J gave up 1 base and V 8 bases, and 7 bases lay outside the gene matches. Written as DNA, the CDR3 is TGTGCCAGCTCGGGCGGGGGGCGGTCCTACAATGAGCAGTTCTTC. Translating it yields CASSGGGRSYNEQFF.

The chain carries TRBV5-1 and TRBJ2-1, with D possibly being TRBD1 or TRBD2 (5 bases each). This CDR3 spans 15 amino acids. Trimming took 0 bases from V and 3 from J, leaving 10 bases between them. Per germline, CDR1 SGHRS and CDR2 YFSETQ. CDR3 sequence: CASSLAGTDYNEQFF. The CDR3 DNA reads TGCGCCAGCAGCTTGGCCGGGACGGACTACAATGAGCAGTTCTTC.

The table lists this clonotype with a few counts. This chain joins TRBV6-2 or TRBV6-3 and TRBJ1-1; maybe TRBD1 (5 bases). The germline V gene encodes CDR1 MNHEY and CDR2 SVGEGT. Trimming stripped 8 bases from V and 1 base from J, with 11 bases between. The CDR3 sequence is 13 residues long. CDR3 DNA: TGTGCCAGCCACATCACAGGGAACACTGAAGCTTTCTTT. Encoded protein: CASHITGNTEAFF.

V gene TRBV19 combines with J gene TRBJ2-7; tentative D call: TRBD1 (5 bases). V was trimmed by 3 bases and J by 2 bases, leaving 14 bases between them. Looked up from germline, CDR1 is LNHDA and CDR2 is SQIVND (reference sequence). This CDR3 comprises 15 residues. CDR3 loop: CASSILLTATYEQYF. CDR3 nucleotide sequence: TGTGCCAGTAGTATTCTCCTGACAGCCACCTACGAGCAGTACTTC.

Of note for this clonotype: Being one base from a much bigger clone, this may be a read error. The chain joins TRBV7-6 to TRBJ2-2; D remains ambiguous. V was trimmed by 1 base and J by 11 bases, leaving 8 bases between them. The CDR3 loop spans 12 amino acids. Germline lookup yields CDR1 SGHVS and CDR2 FNYEAQ. CDR3: CASSLVSNELFF. CDR3 nucleotide sequence: TGTGCCAGCAGCTTAGTATCCAATGAGCTGTTTTTT. Together with reference TRBV7-6 and TRBJ2-2, the CDR3 gives the full variable domain: GAGVSQSPRYKVTKRGQDVALRCDPISGHVSLYWYRQALGQGPEFLTYFNYEAQQDKSGLPNDRFSAERPEGSISTLTIQRTEQRDSAMYRCASSLVSNELFFGEGSRLTVL.

This rearrangement joins TRBV2 to TRBJ2-7; 11 bases map to TRBD1. V was pared by 4 bases and J by 6 bases, with 5 bases of the junction left unmatched. The CDR3 runs to 14 residues. CDR1 is SNHLY, CDR2 FYNNEI, per germline. The CDR3 nucleotides are TGTGCCAGCAGTGCGGGACAGGGGGTGACCGAGCAGTACTTC. This gives the protein CASSAGQGVTEQYF. Full variable domain (rest looked up from reference TRBV2 and TRBJ2-7): EPEVTQTPSHQVTQMGQEVILRCVPISNHLYFYWYRQILGQKVEFLVSFYNNEISEKSEIFDDQFSVERPDGSNFTLKIRSTKLEDSAMYFCASSAGQGVTEQYFGPGTRLTVT.

The V gene is TRBV11-2, the J gene TRBJ2-1; a weak D match, TRBD1 (6 bases). This CDR3 spans 16 amino acids. Germline V gene sequence: CDR1 SGHAT, CDR2 FQNNGV. Trimming stripped 5 bases from V and 5 bases from J, with 19 bases between. The CDR3: CASSDYRVISNNEQFF. In nucleotides, the CDR3 is TGTGCCAGCAGCGATTACAGGGTAATTTCGAACAATGAGCAGTTCTTC.

This clonotype was observed a few times. The V gene is TRBV7-2, the J gene TRBJ1-2, with TRBD1 as a possible D gene (5 bases). In germline, CDR1 is SGHTA, CDR2 FQGNSA. V lost 5 bases to trimming and J lost 5 bases, with 24 bases between them. The CDR3 is 17 residues long. The CDR3 region is CASSPPQPGRRTYGYTF. The CDR3 DNA is TGTGCCAGCAGCCCCCCCCAACCGGGGCGAAGAACATATGGCTACACCTTC.

The chain links TRBV3-1 to TRBJ2-5; 15 nucleotides align to TRBD2. V gave up 5 bases and J gave up 1 base; unmatched junction bases: 5. The CDR3 runs 17 residues. Germline V lookup: CDR1 LGHDT, CDR2 YNNKEL (reference sequence). The CDR3 region is CASSKPGLAGGQETQYF. In DNA form, the CDR3 reads TGTGCCAGCAGCAAACCGGGACTAGCGGGGGGCCAAGAGACCCAGTACTTC.

This clonotype was observed many times. This rearrangement joins TRBV7-6 to TRBJ2-5; 8 nucleotides align to TRBD1. V trimming: 5 bases; J trimming: 3 bases; junction bases outside the gene matches: 8. The CDR3 sequence is 15 residues long. Germline CDR1 reads SGHVS; CDR2 reads FNYEAQ. Written as DNA, the CDR3 is TGTGCCAGCAGCAACACAGGGGGAAACGAAGAGACCCAGTACTTC. This gives the protein CASSNTGGNEETQYF.

This rearrangement joins TRBV25-1 to TRBJ2-2; TRBD2 might be the D (5 bases). Trimming took 3 bases from V and 4 from J, leaving 9 bases between them. The CDR3 contains 14 residues. Germline assignment: CDR1 MGHDK and CDR2 SYGVNS. The CDR3 region has the DNA TGTGCCAGCAGTGAGGGAGACCCCACCGGGGAGCTGTTTTTT. Its translation: CASSEGDPTGELFF.

The rearrangement joins TRBV4-1 to TRBJ1-1; D is possibly TRBD1 (5 bases). This CDR3 has 16 residues. Deletions cut 7 bases from V and 0 bases from J, with 18 bases between. Germline CDR1 reads MGHRA; CDR2 reads YSYEKL. The CDR3 sequence is CASNHPNRLLNTEAFF. CDR3 in DNA: TGCGCCAGCAACCACCCAAACAGGCTCCTGAACACTGAAGCTTTCTTT.

The genes are TRBV5-8 and TRBJ2-1, with 12 nucleotides matching TRBD1. The CDR3 contains 15 residues. With V trimmed by 3 bases and J by 9 bases, 7 bases remained unmatched. Germline V gene sequence: CDR1 SGHTS, CDR2 YDEGEE. The CDR3 coding sequence is TGTGCCAGCAGCTACCCCGGGACAGGGGGCCGTGAGCAGTTCTTC. Its translation is CASSYPGTGGREQFF.

This chain connects TRBV15 to TRBJ1-2; 8 bases are shared with TRBD1. This CDR3 is built from 16 residues. Germline V lookup: CDR1 LNHNV, CDR2 YYDKDF (reference sequence). V trimming: 5 bases; J trimming: 8 bases; junction bases outside the gene matches: 16. The CDR3: CATSPGTWTGPWGYTF. CDR3 sequence (DNA): TGTGCCACCAGCCCCGGGACCTGGACAGGGCCTTGGGGCTACACCTTC.

Comments on this clonotype: As the CDR3 is not closed by the conserved phenylalanine or tryptophan, this likely results from a read error. The V call is TRBV7-2, the J call TRBJ2-5; tentative D call: TRBD2 (6 bases). The CDR3 covers 15 residues. Deletions cut 5 bases from V and 5 bases from J, with 18 bases between. CDR1 SGHTA and CDR2 FQGNSA come from the germline V gene. The CDR3 reads CASSPRRGLRETQYL. The DNA of the CDR3 is TGTGCCAGCAGCCCCCGGAGGGGCCTAAGGGAGACCCAGTACTTA.

The gene calls are TRBV29-1 and TRBJ1-1; no firm D call. Trimming took 5 bases from V and 10 from J, leaving 11 bases between them. The CDR3 covers 10 residues. Germline-derived CDR1 and CDR2 are SQVTM and ANQGSEA. The CDR3 DNA reads TGCAGCGTTTCTCAAACGCGAGCTTTCTTT. Protein: CSVSQTRAFF.

This clonotype was counted ten times or more. This chain joins TRBV6-2 or TRBV6-3 and TRBJ1-1; 10 bases line up with TRBD1. From germline, CDR1 is MNHEY and CDR2 SVGEGT. The CDR3 spans 13 residues. With 6 bases clipped from V and 12 bases from J, the junction kept 10 bases outside the gene matches. This chain's CDR3 is CASRPRTGGRSFF. The CDR3 DNA reads as TGTGCCAGCAGACCCCGGACAGGGGGAAGATCTTTCTTT.

The genes are TRBV6-5 and TRBJ1-1, with D tentatively TRBD1 (6 bases). Germline-derived CDR1 and CDR2 are MNHEY and SVGAGI. There are 14 residues in the CDR3. V dropped 7 bases and J dropped 1 base, with 13 bases sitting between them. The CDR3 protein is CASTRGRTNTEAFF. The DNA for the CDR3 is TGTGCCAGCACCAGGGGAAGGACGAACACTGAAGCTTTCTTT.

A single count supports this clonotype. The chain links TRBV2 to TRBJ1-3; a weak D match, TRBD1 (6 bases). CDR3 length equals 12 residues. V lost 11 bases to trimming and J lost 1 base, with 9 bases between them. Germline CDR1 reads SNHLY; CDR2 reads FYNNEI. The CDR3 DNA reads TGTGCCTTAACAGGGTCTGGAAACACCATATATTTT. Translating it yields CALTGSGNTIYF.